Below are 11 T cell receptor beta chains sequenced from a single sample in a study of T cells in Graves' hyperthyroidism and ophthalmopathy. Amplification targeted TCR beta CDR3 regions from RNA transcripts. TCR CDR3 underwent first-round RT-PCR with the HTBI primer set. TCRdb re-analysed the multiplex PCR reads in MiXCR, keeping a single row per CDR3 protein. Here the sample spans approximately 98,000 distinct CDR3 sequences, roughly 39% being singletons. Specimen: peripheral blood or thyroid tissue (not recorded which). The receptors shown here come from a woman in her twenties or thirties with Graves' hyperthyroidism.

Many counts were recorded for this clonotype. In nucleotides, the CDR3 is TGTGCCAGCAGCTTTTGGGTGAACACTGAAGCTTTCTTT. This codes for CASSFWVNTEAFF. The gene calls are TRBV5-6 and TRBJ1-1; D unresolved. The ends were cut back, 2 bases at V and 0 bases at J, with 5 bases in the middle. Germline CDR1 and CDR2: SGHDT and YYEEEE. This CDR3 comprises 13 residues.

This clonotype was seen at least ten times. This sequence joins TRBV2 and TRBJ2-2; 11 bases align to TRBD2. The ends lost 2 bases at V and 4 bases at J; junction bases unmatched: 3. This CDR3 region has 16 residues. Germline V gene data show CDR1 as SNHLY and CDR2 as FYNNEI. The CDR3 here is CASSEIAGGLTGELFF. CDR3 DNA sequence: TGTGCCAGCAGTGAAATAGCGGGAGGGCTCACCGGGGAGCTGTTTTTT.

This clonotype was seen many times. The chain couples TRBV6-5 to TRBJ1-5, with D maybe TRBD1 (6 bases). Trimming removed 5 bases at V and 5 bases at J, with 16 bases between. Germline V CDR1 and CDR2: MNHEY, SVGAGI. The CDR3 consists of 15 residues. The CDR3 nucleotides read TGTGCCAGCAGTGAGGGGAGGGGGGGAGATCAGCCCCAGCATTTT. This encodes CASSEGRGGDQPQHF.

This clonotype was counted many times. As DNA, the CDR3 is TGTGCCAGCAGCCAGGGACAGAGGGACTCACCCCTCCACTTT. Translating gives CASSQGQRDSPLHF. The chain has TRBV4-2 and TRBJ1-6; the match to TRBD1 covers 7 bases. Germline-derived CDR1 and CDR2 are LGHNA and YNFKEQ. Trimming removed 3 bases from V and 10 bases from J; junction bases left unmatched: 6. The CDR3 is made up of 14 amino acids.

The V gene is TRBV28, the J gene TRBJ2-5; TRBD2 aligns across 7 bases. The trim removed 2 bases at V and 0 bases at J, leaving 3 bases unmatched. The CDR3 totals 15 residues. Germline values: CDR1 MDHEN, CDR2 SYDVKM. This CDR3 reads CASSLPGGNQETQYF. The CDR3 nucleotides read TGTGCCAGCAGTTTACCGGGGGGAAACCAAGAGACCCAGTACTTC.

This clonotype was detected many times. The chain is built from TRBV3-1 and TRBJ2-7; D call uncertain. Germline CDR1 LGHDT, CDR2 YNNKEL (reference sequence). This CDR3 is 15 amino acids long. Trimming stripped 4 bases from V and 2 bases from J, with 15 bases between. CDR3 in amino acids: CASSPPTDLPYEQYF. CDR3 sequence (DNA): TGTGCCAGCAGCCCACCCACGGACCTACCCTACGAGCAGTACTTC.

This clonotype was recorded once. As DNA, the CDR3 is TGCGCCAGCAGCTTTTGGGGGCCGAACACCGGGATTGAGACCCAGTACTTC. Its translation: CASSFWGPNTGIETQYF. This chain connects TRBV5-1 to TRBJ2-5, with D perhaps TRBD1 (6 bases). Looked up from germline, CDR1 is SGHRS and CDR2 is YFSETQ. V dropped 2 bases and J dropped 5 bases, with 22 bases sitting between them. The CDR3 sequence is 17 residues long. The variable domain in full, with the rest retrieved from reference TRBV5-1 and TRBJ2-5, is KAGVTQTPRYLIKTRGQQVTLSCSPISGHRSVSWYQQTPGQGLQFLFEYFSETQRNKGNFPGRFSGRQFSNSRSEMNVSTLELGDSALYLCASSFWGPNTGIETQYFGPGTRLLVL.

V is TRBV10-3 and J is TRBJ2-6, with 8 bases matching TRBD1. Unmatched junction bases numbered 3, after V lost 0 bases and J lost 2 bases. The CDR3 is 17 amino acids. Germline V gene sequence: CDR1 ENHRY, CDR2 SYGVKD. CDR3: CAISESEDRAGANVLTF. In nucleotides, the CDR3 is TGTGCCATCAGTGAGTCCGAGGACAGGGCTGGGGCCAACGTCCTGACTTTC.

This clonotype was found many times. This chain connects TRBV4-1 to TRBJ1-5; no clear D. The germline CDR1 and CDR2 sequences are MGHRA and YSYEKL. V was trimmed by 5 bases and J by 4 bases, leaving 9 bases between them. The CDR3 runs 13 residues. The CDR3 bases are TGCGCCAGCAGCAAGGAGGGAAATCAGCCCCAGCATTTT. Translating gives CASSKEGNQPQHF.

J is TRBJ2-5 and V is TRBV7-3; D might be TRBD1 (7 bases). This CDR3 region has 14 residues. In germline, CDR1 is SGHTA, CDR2 FQGTGA. V was cut by 1 base and J by 8 bases, with 14 bases left in between. The CDR3 region has the DNA TGTGCCAGCAGCTTAAGTCGGGGGACAGTAACCCAGTACTTC. Residues: CASSLSRGTVTQYF.

The CDR3 DNA reads as TGTGCCAGCAGCCCCGAGGGGGCCTACGAGCAGTACTTC. Amino acid sequence: CASSPEGAYEQYF. The chain carries TRBV7-3 and TRBJ2-7; maybe TRBD1 (6 bases). V gave up 5 bases and J gave up 2 bases, with 10 bases separating them. The CDR3 is 13 residues long. Germline V gives CDR1 SGHTA, CDR2 FQGTGA. Variable domain in full (rest from reference TRBV7-3 and TRBJ2-7): GAGVSQTPSNKVTEKGKYVELRCDPISGHTALYWYRQSLGQGPEFLIYFQGTGAADDSGLPNDRFFAVRPEGSVSTLKIQRTERGDSAVYLCASSPEGAYEQYFGPGTRLTVT.